Listed below are T cell receptor beta chains from one sample, sequenced in a study of regulatory T cells in long-lasting Graves disease. TCRdb itself ran the multiplex PCR reads through MiXCR, one entry per CDR3 protein. The sample shows some 460,000 distinct CDR3 sequences, 15% to 20% of them seen only once. The sample was also linked to a second study, of T cells in Graves' hyperthyroidism and ophthalmopathy.

The sequencing here drew on peripheral blood mononuclear cells (PBMCs), taken at new diagnosis, from a patient treated with antithyroid drugs. The receptors derive from a man aged 35 to 55 with Graves disease. Both conserved end residues are part of each CDR3. D genes are given only for firm matches. Where a row states a size, it is once, few, many or the class of an expanded clone; other rows omit it.

>TRBD1|NA|TRBJ2-7|TRBV5-6
CASSAGTGALNEQYF
TGTGCCAGCAGCGCCGGGACAGGGGCCCTCAACGAGCAGTACTTC
>NA|many|TRBJ1-5|TRBV3-1
CASSQVGSNQPQHF
TGTGCCAGCAGCCAAGTAGGTAGCAATCAGCCCCAGCATTTT
>NA|NA|TRBJ1-4|TRBV29-1
CSVGSPRGEKLFF
TGCAGCGTTGGTTCCCCCCGAGGCGAAAAACTGTTTTTT
>TRBD1|few|TRBJ2-1|TRBV20-1
CSASDRAPYNEQFF
TGCAGTGCTTCCGACAGGGCCCCCTACAATGAGCAGTTCTTC
>NA|many|TRBJ2-3|TRBV5-1
CASSLAGFPSTDTQYF
TGCGCCAGCAGCTTGGCCGGGTTCCCTAGCACAGATACGCAGTATTTT
>NA|many|TRBJ2-4|TRBV28
CASTIGDRNIQYF
TGTGCCAGCACCATAGGGGATCGAAACATTCAGTACTTC
>NA|many|TRBJ2-5|TRBV28
CASSPSGLQETQYF
TGTGCCAGCAGTCCTTCAGGGCTCCAAGAGACCCAGTACTTC
>NA|many|TRBJ2-7|TRBV2
CASSEALRRGEQYF
TGTGCCAGCAGTGAAGCGCTTCGGCGGGGCGAGCAGTACTTC
>NA|NA|TRBJ2-1|TRBV18
CASSPRQGQGQVEQFF
TGTGCCAGCTCACCGAGGCAGGGGCAGGGACAAGTTGAGCAGTTCTTC
>NA|many|TRBJ1-5|TRBV2
CASSLSQSNQPQHF
TGTGCCAGCAGTCTAAGTCAAAGCAATCAGCCCCAGCATTTT
>TRBD1|few|TRBJ1-2|TRBV24-1
CATSDRRDSYGYTF
TGTGCCACCAGTGACCGCCGGGACAGCTATGGCTACACCTTC
>NA|many|TRBJ2-1|TRBV28
CASRPVKWRHSYNEQFF
TGTGCCAGCAGGCCCGTTAAGTGGAGACACTCCTACAATGAGCAGTTCTTC
>TRBD2|many|TRBJ2-3|TRBV28
CASSLAGISTDTQYF
TGTGCCAGCAGCTTAGCGGGGATTAGCACAGATACGCAGTATTTT
>TRBD1|NA|TRBJ2-7|TRBV5-1
CASSLGTGTHEQYF
TGCGCCAGCAGCTTAGGGACAGGGACCCACGAGCAGTACTTC
>NA|NA|TRBJ2-7|TRBV3-1
CASSRIYYEQYF
TGTGCCAGCAGCAGGATATACTACGAGCAGTACTTC
>NA|few|TRBJ1-3|TRBV20-1
CSASGTLGNTIYF
TGCAGTGCTTCCGGGACACTCGGAAACACCATATATTTT
>TRBD2|NA|TRBJ2-2|TRBV9
CASSAGGGTGELFF
TGTGCCAGCAGCGCCGGGGGGGGCACCGGGGAGCTGTTTTTT
>TRBD2|NA|TRBJ2-1|TRBV20-1
CRPSGGRNEQFF
TGCAGGCCGAGCGGGGGGAGGAATGAGCAGTTCTTC
>NA|NA|TRBJ1-6|TRBV27
CASSEGYNSPLHF
TGTGCCAGCAGTGAGGGGTATAATTCACCCCTCCACTTT
>TRBD2|NA|TRBJ2-5|TRBV9
CASSVTSGRLGETQYF
TGTGCCAGCAGCGTGACTAGCGGGAGATTGGGGGAGACCCAGTACTTC
>NA|many|TRBJ2-2|TRBV5-1
CASSLYLSGNTGELFF
TGCGCCAGCAGCTTGTATCTTAGCGGGAACACCGGGGAGCTGTTTTTT
>TRBD2|many|TRBJ2-3|TRBV20-1
CSARNPGTSGDTQYF
TGCAGTGCTAGAAATCCTGGGACTAGCGGAGATACGCAGTATTTT
>NA|few|TRBJ2-2|TRBV5-1
CASSLDLAGELFF
TGCGCCAGCAGCCTAGACCTGGCCGGGGAGCTGTTTTTT
>TRBD2|few|TRBJ2-2|TRBV20-1
CSARITSGPLDTGELFF
TGCAGTGCTAGAATTACTAGCGGGCCCCTCGACACCGGGGAGCTGTTTTTT